Shown below are 8 T cell receptor beta chains from a single sample sequenced in a study of technical replicates of blood from a few donors. The data were produced by immunoSEQ multiplex PCR, yet TCRdb's version contains in-frame clones alone and is incomplete. Of 50,000 to 55,000 clones detected, approximately 86% appear once; the ten largest clones hold more than 4.5%. The source material was PBMCs. These receptors all stem from a human donor in good health. Some clones in this sample may be carry-over from other donors' samples.

The chain joins TRBV9 to TRBJ1-2, with 7 positions matching TRBD1. Trimming removed 3 bases from V and 4 bases from J; junction bases left unmatched: 9. The germline CDR1 and CDR2 sequences are SGDLS and YYNGEE. The CDR3 extends over 15 amino acids. The CDR3 DNA reads TGTGCCAGCAGCGGGGGCCGACAGGGAAGCTATGGCTACACCTTC. Protein product: CASSGGRQGSYGYTF.

The chain has TRBV9 and TRBJ2-5; possible D gene TRBD2, 6 bases. The V end was cut by 0 bases, the J end by 2 bases, with 20 bases between. This CDR3 spans 18 amino acids. The germline CDR1 and CDR2 sequences are SGDLS and YYNGEE. CDR3 protein: CASSVAPVQGGGQETQYF. In nucleotides, the CDR3 is TGTGCCAGCAGCGTAGCCCCCGTTCAGGGAGGCGGGCAAGAGACCCAGTACTTC.

The chain combines TRBV27 with TRBJ2-3; no clear D. There are 18 residues in the CDR3. Germline V gene sequence: CDR1 MNHEY, CDR2 SMNVEV (reference sequence). The V end lost 5 bases, the J end lost 2 bases, and 23 bases lay between the germline ends. The CDR3 sequence: CASSIRPPDSGDTDTQYF. The CDR3 nucleotides read TGTGCCAGCAGTATACGCCCTCCCGATAGTGGAGACACAGATACGCAGTATTTT.

The chain employs TRBV4-2 and TRBJ2-1; weak D call: TRBD1 (5 bases). The CDR3 runs to 14 residues. Trimming shortened V by 1 base and J by 10 bases, and 14 bases separated the two germline ends. Looked up from germline, CDR1 is LGHNA and CDR2 is YNFKEQ. CDR3 residues: CASSQVGQLGEQFF. The CDR3 region has the DNA TGTGCCAGCAGCCAAGTGGGGCAGCTGGGAGAGCAGTTCTTC.

The CDR3 here is CASSKDRLREQYF. CDR3 in DNA: TGTGCCAGTAGTAAGGACAGGTTGCGGGAGCAGTACTTC. This chain links TRBV19 with TRBJ2-7; 7 positions match TRBD1. CDR1 is LNHDA and CDR2 is SQIVND in the germline V gene (reference sequence). This CDR3 has 13 residues. Losses at the gene ends were 4 bases for V and 7 bases for J; bases not matched to a gene: 7. The full variable domain, with the rest looked up from reference TRBV19 and TRBJ2-7, is DGGITQSPKYLFRKEGQNVTLSCEQNLNHDAMYWYRQDPGQGLRLIYYSQIVNDFQKGDIAEGYSVSREKKESFPLTVTSAQKNPTAFYLCASSKDRLREQYFGPGTRLTVT.

A few counts support this clone. J is TRBJ2-2 and V is TRBV19; no clear D. The germline V gene has CDR1 LNHDA and CDR2 SQIVND (reference sequence). The CDR3 covers 15 residues. V gave up 8 bases and J gave up 6 bases, with 19 bases separating them. For the CDR3, the DNA is TGTGCCAGTCTCAACCCCCGGAAGCTAGCCGGGGAGCTGTTTTTT. Amino acid sequence: CASLNPRKLAGELFF. Full variable domain (missing parts from reference TRBV19 and TRBJ2-2): DGGITQSPKYLFRKEGQNVTLSCEQNLNHDAMYWYRQDPGQGLRLIYYSQIVNDFQKGDIAEGYSVSREKKESFPLTVTSAQKNPTAFYLCASLNPRKLAGELFFGEGSRLTVL.

CDR3 sequence reads: CASSPGVGLGYGYTF. The CDR3 DNA reads TGTGCCAGCAGCCCGGGGGTGGGGCTTGGCTATGGCTACACCTTC. V gene TRBV9 combines with J gene TRBJ1-2, with a possible D match to TRBD1 (5 bases). Germline CDR1 reads SGDLS; CDR2 reads YYNGEE. The CDR3 totals 15 residues. Trimming pared 4 bases from V and 4 bases from J, leaving 17 bases between. Full variable domain (rest looked up from reference TRBV9 and TRBJ1-2): DSGVTQTPKHLITATGQRVTLRCSPRSGDLSVYWYQQSLDQGLQFLIQYYNGEERAKGNILERFSAQQFPDLHSELNLSSLELGDSALYFCASSPGVGLGYGYTFGSGTRLTVV.

The V call is TRBV4-1, the J call TRBJ1-2, with TRBD1 matching 9 bases. The CDR3 runs 14 residues. Germline CDR1 is MGHRA and CDR2 is YSYEKL. J lost 7 bases, V lost 5 bases, and 8 bases had no gene match. The CDR3 sequence: CASSYPGQGGGYTF. Here the CDR3 DNA reads TGCGCCAGCAGCTATCCGGGACAGGGTGGTGGCTACACCTTC.